These 2 T cell receptor beta chains came from one sample sequenced in a study of T cell repertoires in cytomegalovirus infection (dated by TCRdb to about 2019). This sample was sequenced with an Illumina HiSeq 1500. Using fastp at Q25 and MiXCR, TCRdb reprocessed the public reads and kept productive beta chains. Under each unique CDR3 protein, matching rows form one entry showing the most common genes and DNA. Recorded for this sample are 630,000 or so distinct CDR3 sequences; roughly a quarter of them occurred a single time. The ten largest account for roughly 8% of the sample. The sequenced material came from CD8+ T cells from PBMCs. The source of these receptors is a human donor in good health (CMV status not recorded). Some clones in this sample may be carry-over from other donors' samples.

This clonotype was recorded many times. The V call is TRBV12-3 or TRBV12-4, the J call TRBJ1-1; perhaps TRBD1 as D (6 bases). V was trimmed by 3 bases and J by 0 bases, leaving 8 bases between them. The CDR3 loop spans 14 amino acids. CDR3: CASSFRQVNTEAFF. The CDR3 coding sequence is TGTGCCAGCAGTTTCAGACAGGTGAACACTGAAGCTTTCTTT.

V and J are TRBV28 and TRBJ2-1; D not resolved. The CDR3 sequence is 16 residues long. Trimming cost V 7 bases and J 8 bases, with 24 bases left between them. CDR1 is MDHEN and CDR2 is SYDVKM in the germline V gene. CDR3 bases: TGTGCCAGCACAAATTCCCCCGGTTTTACACTCCATGAGCAGTTCTTC. Translation gives CASTNSPGFTLHEQFF.